This TCR beta chain was obtained from a study of radiation and T cells in renal cell carcinoma. CDR3 length: 16 amino acids. Looked up from germline, CDR1 is SNHLY and CDR2 is FYNNEI. The J segment lost 0 bases and the V segment lost 6 bases, leaving 9 bases of the junction unmatched. The time point was: blood 4 weeks post-SBRT, at nephrectomy. The treatment: 15 Gy SBRT to primary tumor, nephrectomy 4 weeks later. Repertoires were generated with immunoSEQ multiplex PCR, while TCRdb's copy carries only in-frame clones and drops some. This sample carries tens of thousands of clones, around four fifths of them seen once, and the ten largest clones take approximately 8.6%.

The TCR sequence derives from a man aged 45 to 65 with renal cell carcinoma. The sample was blood, taken from a patient whose treatment included radiotherapy and nephrectomy. V usage is TRBV2 and J usage is TRBJ1-2; 8 bases agree with TRBD1. CDR3 sequence (DNA): TGTGCCAGCAGGCGTGGACAGGGAGAAGCTAACTATGGCTACACCTTC. The encoded protein is CASRRGQGEANYGYTF.